A selection of T cell receptor beta chains follows, all from one sample in a study of cytomegalovirus exposure and HLA in healthy donors. Clones were read by immunoSEQ multiplex PCR, and TCRdb kept only the in-frame ones, dropping some. The table shows more than 90,000 clones, with under 85% occurring only once. The specimen sequenced was PBMCs. These receptors all come from a man aged 35-49 years in good health and CMV-seronegative. The CDR3 runs from the conserved cysteine through the conserved F or W. A D gene is named only where the DNA matches it firmly. Some rows have no size entry. The others give once, few or many, or a class for an expanded clone.

d_call: TRBD2
j_call: TRBJ2-5
clone_size: -
cdr3_length: 19
v_call: TRBV5-1
cdr3_aa: CASSKDTNSGGAGGETQYF
cdr3_nt: TGCGCCAGCAGCAAAGACACCAATAGCGGGGGGGCCGGGGGAGAGACCCAGTACTTC

d_call: TRBD2
j_call: TRBJ2-3
clone_size: -
cdr3_length: 15
v_call: TRBV11-1
cdr3_aa: CASSFWGGNTDTQYF
cdr3_nt: TGTGCCAGCAGCTTCTGGGGGGGGAACACAGATACGCAGTATTTT

d_call: TRBD1
j_call: TRBJ2-2
clone_size: -
cdr3_length: 18
v_call: TRBV25-1
cdr3_aa: CASSEFAGQGAITGELFF
cdr3_nt: TGTGCCAGCAGTGAGTTTGCCGGACAGGGGGCCATCACCGGGGAGCTGTTTTTT

d_call: -
j_call: TRBJ1-2
clone_size: -
cdr3_length: 15
v_call: TRBV5-4
cdr3_aa: CASSLVGATNYGYTF
cdr3_nt: TGTGCCAGCAGCTTGGTTGGAGCCACTAACTATGGCTACACCTTC

d_call: -
j_call: TRBJ1-5
clone_size: -
cdr3_length: 13
v_call: TRBV6-5
cdr3_aa: CASSYRGNQPQHF
cdr3_nt: TGTGCCAGCAGTTATCGGGGGAATCAGCCCCAGCATTTT

d_call: TRBD1
j_call: TRBJ2-1
clone_size: -
cdr3_length: 16
v_call: TRBV5-1
cdr3_aa: CASSFLPGQGRNEQFF
cdr3_nt: TGCGCCAGCAGTTTTCTACCGGGACAGGGACGCAATGAGCAGTTCTTC

d_call: -
j_call: TRBJ1-1
clone_size: -
cdr3_length: 13
v_call: TRBV16
cdr3_aa: CASSHQGNTEAFF
cdr3_nt: TGTGCCAGCAGCCACCAGGGGAACACTGAAGCTTTCTTT

d_call: -
j_call: TRBJ1-1
clone_size: once
cdr3_length: 15
v_call: TRBV14
cdr3_aa: CASSTEGALNTEAFF
cdr3_nt: TGTGCCAGCAGCACAGAGGGCGCCTTGAACACTGAAGCTTTCTTT

d_call: -
j_call: TRBJ2-5
clone_size: -
cdr3_length: 14
v_call: TRBV25-1
cdr3_aa: CASNLEGRGETQYF
cdr3_nt: TGTGCCAGCAACTTGGAGGGGAGAGGAGAGACCCAGTACTTC

d_call: TRBD1
j_call: TRBJ1-1
clone_size: -
cdr3_length: 14
v_call: TRBV11-2
cdr3_aa: CASSLDQGDTEAFF
cdr3_nt: TGTGCCAGCAGCTTAGATCAGGGGGACACTGAAGCTTTCTTT

d_call: -
j_call: TRBJ1-2
clone_size: -
cdr3_length: 14
v_call: TRBV5-6
cdr3_aa: CASSWPWDTYGYTF
cdr3_nt: TGTGCCAGCAGCTGGCCCTGGGACACCTATGGCTACACCTTC

d_call: -
j_call: TRBJ1-1
clone_size: -
cdr3_length: 13
v_call: TRBV19
cdr3_aa: CASRYSLNTEAFF
cdr3_nt: TGTGCCAGTAGATACTCCCTGAACACTGAAGCTTTCTTT

d_call: TRBD1
j_call: TRBJ2-2
clone_size: -
cdr3_length: 16
v_call: TRBV5-5
cdr3_aa: CASSFGQGPNTGELFF
cdr3_nt: TGTGCCAGCAGCTTCGGACAGGGGCCTAACACCGGGGAGCTGTTTTTT

d_call: -
j_call: TRBJ1-1
clone_size: -
cdr3_length: 17
v_call: TRBV7-9
cdr3_aa: CASSLVQYHPLDTEAFF
cdr3_nt: TGTGCCAGCAGCTTAGTACAATATCACCCTTTGGACACTGAAGCTTTCTTT